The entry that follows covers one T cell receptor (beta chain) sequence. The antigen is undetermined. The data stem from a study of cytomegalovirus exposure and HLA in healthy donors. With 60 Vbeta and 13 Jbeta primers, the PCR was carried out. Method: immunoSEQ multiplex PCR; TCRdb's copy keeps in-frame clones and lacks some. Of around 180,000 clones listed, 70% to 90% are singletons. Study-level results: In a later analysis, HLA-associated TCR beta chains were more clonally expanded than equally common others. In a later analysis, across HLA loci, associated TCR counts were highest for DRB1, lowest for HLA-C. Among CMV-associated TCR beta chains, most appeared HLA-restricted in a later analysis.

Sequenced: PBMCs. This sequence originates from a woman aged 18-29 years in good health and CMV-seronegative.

The CDR3: CASSPRDRGIATEAFF. The CDR3 DNA follows: TGTGCCAGCAGCCCCCGGGACAGGGGGATCGCGACTGAAGCTTTCTTT. This chain connects TRBV7-6 to TRBJ1-1, with TRBD1 matching 11 bases. With V trimmed by 5 bases and J by 5 bases, 10 bases remained unmatched. CDR1 SGHVS and CDR2 FNYEAQ come from the germline V gene. The CDR3 consists of 16 residues.